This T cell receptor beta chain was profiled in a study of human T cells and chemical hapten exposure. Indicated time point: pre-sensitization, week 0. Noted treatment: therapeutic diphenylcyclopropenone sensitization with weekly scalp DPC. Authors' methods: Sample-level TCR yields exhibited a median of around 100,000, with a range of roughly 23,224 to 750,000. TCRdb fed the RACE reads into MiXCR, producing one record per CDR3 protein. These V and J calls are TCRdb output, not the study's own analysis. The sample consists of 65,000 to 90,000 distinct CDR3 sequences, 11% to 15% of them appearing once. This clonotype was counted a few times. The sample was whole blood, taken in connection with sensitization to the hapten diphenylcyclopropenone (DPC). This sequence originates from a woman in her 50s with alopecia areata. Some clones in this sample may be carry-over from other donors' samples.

CDR3: CRPNRDRFHCEQFF. The DNA for the CDR3 is TGCAGGCCTAACCGGGACAGGTTCCATTGTGAGCAGTTCTTC. The rearrangement links TRBV20-1 to TRBJ2-1; TRBD1 matches 8 bases. This CDR3 is 14 amino acids long. The V gene's germline CDR1 is DFQATT and CDR2 SNEGSKA (reference sequence).